The sequence of this T cell receptor beta chain was determined in a study of blood T cell repertoires in COVID-19. Study details: Specimens from acute and convalescent COVID-19 originated in the United States, Italy and Spain. Sample material is recorded as cDNA or gDNA derived from T cells, B-cell-depleted T cells, or PBMCs.

Repertoires were generated with immunoSEQ multiplex PCR, while TCRdb's copy carries only in-frame clones and drops some. The repertoire holds roughly 380,000 clones, with 75% to 90% as singletons. This CDR3 is built from 16 residues. The ends were cut back, 5 bases at V and 5 bases at J, with 16 bases in the middle. Germline assignment: CDR1 LNHDA and CDR2 SQIVND (reference sequence). This clonotype originated in a woman aged 18-30 years with acute or convalescent COVID-19. J is TRBJ1-6 and V is TRBV19; no clear D. Sequencing was performed on peripheral blood. The CDR3 spells CASSLRRADHNSPLHF. The DNA for the CDR3 is TGTGCCAGTAGTCTACGGCGGGCGGACCATAATTCACCCCTCCACTTT. Looking up the rest from reference TRBV19 and TRBJ1-6 gives the full variable domain: DGGITQSPKYLFRKEGQNVTLSCEQNLNHDAMYWYRQDPGQGLRLIYYSQIVNDFQKGDIAEGYSVSREKKESFPLTVTSAQKNPTAFYLCASSLRRADHNSPLHFGNGTRLTVT.